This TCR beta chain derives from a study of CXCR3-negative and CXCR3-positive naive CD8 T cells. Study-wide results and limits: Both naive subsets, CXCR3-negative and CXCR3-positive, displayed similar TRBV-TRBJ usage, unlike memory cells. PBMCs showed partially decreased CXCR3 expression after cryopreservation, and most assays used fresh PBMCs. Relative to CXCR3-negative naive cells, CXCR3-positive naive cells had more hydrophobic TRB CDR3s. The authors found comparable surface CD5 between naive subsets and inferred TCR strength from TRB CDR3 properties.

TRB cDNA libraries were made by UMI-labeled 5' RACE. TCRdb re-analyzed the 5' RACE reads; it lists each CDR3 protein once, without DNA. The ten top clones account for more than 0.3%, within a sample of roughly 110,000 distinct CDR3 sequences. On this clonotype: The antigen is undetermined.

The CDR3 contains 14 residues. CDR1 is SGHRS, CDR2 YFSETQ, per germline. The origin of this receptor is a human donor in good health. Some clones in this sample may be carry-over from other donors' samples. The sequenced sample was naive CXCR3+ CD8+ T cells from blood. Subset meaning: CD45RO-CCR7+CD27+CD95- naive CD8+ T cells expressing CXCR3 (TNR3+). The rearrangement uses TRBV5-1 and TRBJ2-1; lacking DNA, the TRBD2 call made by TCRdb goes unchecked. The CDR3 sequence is CAGNSGEGDNEQFF.